This T cell receptor beta chain appears in the sequencing data of a study of control samples from healthy donors and cancer patients. The table came from immunoSEQ multiplex PCR; TCRdb's copy has only in-frame clones and leaves some out. The sample carries some 140,000 clones, about nine tenths recorded once. The receptor comes from a woman aged 25 to 45 in good health. Sequencing was performed on blood.

The CDR3 protein is CASSHPRGYNEQFF. The CDR3 nucleotides read TGTGCCAGCAGCCACCCTCGGGGGTACAATGAGCAGTTCTTC. The chain joins TRBV6-6 to TRBJ2-1; TRBD2 is a possible D gene (6 bases). The length of the CDR3 is 14 residues. Germline-derived CDR1 and CDR2 are MNHNY and SVGAGI (reference sequence). V was pared by 6 bases and J by 4 bases, with 13 bases between.